The clone carrying this T cell receptor beta chain showed up just a few times. Its antigen is unknown. This specimen belongs to a study of CD8 T cell repertoires and HIV-1 epitope variants. Study-level background: T cells were stimulated with Twenty-five Gag and Nef peptides separately.

V was trimmed by 3 bases and J by 10 bases, leaving 13 bases between them. Germline values: CDR1 KGHSH, CDR2 LQKENI. The CDR3 runs 14 residues. Only in-frame clones appear in the TCRdb table, and some are missing; sequencing was by immunoSEQ multiplex PCR. Here the sample spans about 5,300 clones, less than 70% being singletons. The chain couples TRBV18 to TRBJ1-6, with a possible D match to TRBD1 (5 bases). This receptor was obtained from a male donor with HIV. Sequenced: cultured CD8+ T cells derived from PBMCs. CDR3 sequence reads: CASSPTVGDSPLHF. For the CDR3, the DNA is TGTGCCAGCTCACCCACCGTCGGGGACTCACCCCTCCACTTT.